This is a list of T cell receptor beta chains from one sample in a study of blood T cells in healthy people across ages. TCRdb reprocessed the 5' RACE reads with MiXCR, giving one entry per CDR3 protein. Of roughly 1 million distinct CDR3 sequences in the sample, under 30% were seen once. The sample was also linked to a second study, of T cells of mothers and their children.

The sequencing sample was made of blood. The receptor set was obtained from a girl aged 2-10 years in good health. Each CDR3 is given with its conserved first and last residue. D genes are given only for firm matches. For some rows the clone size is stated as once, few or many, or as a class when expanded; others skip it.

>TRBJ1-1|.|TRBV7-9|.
CASSDKWGTEAFF
TGTGCCAGCAGCGACAAATGGGGCACTGAAGCTTTCTTT
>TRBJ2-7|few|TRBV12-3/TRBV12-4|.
CASSLAVLTYEQYF
TGTGCCAGCAGTTTAGCGGTTTTAACCTACGAGCAGTACTTC
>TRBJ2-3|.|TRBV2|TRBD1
CASTPDRDGADTQYF
TGTGCCAGCACCCCGGACAGGGACGGCGCAGATACGCAGTATTTT
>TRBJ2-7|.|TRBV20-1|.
CSARGTNKYEQYF
TGCAGTGCTAGGGGGACGAACAAATACGAGCAGTACTTC
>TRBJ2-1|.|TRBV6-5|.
CASSTGTLSYNEQFF
TGTGCCAGCAGCACCGGGACCTTGTCCTACAATGAGCAGTTCTTC
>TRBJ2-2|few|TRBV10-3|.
CAISESRPGELFF
TGTGCCATCAGTGAGTCTCGTCCCGGGGAGCTGTTTTTT
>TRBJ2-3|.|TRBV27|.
CASSFLVADTQYF
TGTGCCAGCAGTTTCCTTGTAGCAGATACGCAGTATTTT
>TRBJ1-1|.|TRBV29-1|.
CSVGLESAAAFF
TGCAGCGTTGGATTGGAGTCGGCAGCGGCTTTCTTT
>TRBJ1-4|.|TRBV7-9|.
CASGYPAVKLFF
TGTGCCAGCGGCTATCCCGCGGTTAAACTGTTTTTT
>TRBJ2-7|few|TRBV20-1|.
CSARGFRALGEQYF
TGCAGTGCTAGAGGATTCAGGGCCTTGGGCGAGCAGTACTTC
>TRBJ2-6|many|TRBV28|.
CASSFWGANVLTF
TGTGCCAGCAGTTTTTGGGGGGCCAACGTCCTGACTTTC
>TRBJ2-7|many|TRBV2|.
CASSEALLESEQYF
TGTGCCAGCAGTGAAGCGCTTCTGGAGTCCGAGCAGTACTTC
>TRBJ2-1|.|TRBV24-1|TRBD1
CATSDWGQGNLIEQFF
TGTGCCACCAGTGATTGGGGACAGGGTAATCTCATTGAGCAGTTCTTC
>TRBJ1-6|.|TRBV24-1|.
CAIFRVTSYNSPLHF
TGTGCCATCTTCAGGGTAACGTCCTATAATTCACCCCTCCACTTT
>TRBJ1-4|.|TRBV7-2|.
CASSDRPRSEKLFF
TGTGCCAGCAGCGACCGACCCAGGAGTGAAAAACTGTTTTTT
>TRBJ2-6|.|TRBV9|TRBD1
CASRAPIPGQGTGANVLTF
TGTGCCAGCAGGGCGCCAATCCCGGGACAGGGGACTGGGGCCAACGTCCTGACTTTC
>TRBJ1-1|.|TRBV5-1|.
CASSLMGSGETEAFF
TGCGCCAGCAGCTTGATGGGGTCTGGGGAAACTGAAGCTTTCTTT
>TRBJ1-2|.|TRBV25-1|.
CASSPPFGF
TGTGCCAGCAGTCCCCCCTTTGGATTC
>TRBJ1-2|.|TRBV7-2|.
CASSSPGAVNIDGYTF
TGTGCCAGCAGCTCTCCCGGGGCAGTGAACATCGATGGCTACACCTTC
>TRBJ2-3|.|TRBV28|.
CASSSLFPSTDTQYF
TGTGCCAGCAGTTCCCTCTTTCCTAGCACAGATACGCAGTATTTT
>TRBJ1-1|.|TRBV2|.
CASSVGTPGTEAFF
TGTGCCAGCAGCGTCGGAACGCCCGGCACTGAAGCTTTCTTT
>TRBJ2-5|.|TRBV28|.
CASNIDNSLETQYF
TGTGCCAGCAATATAGACAACAGCTTAGAGACCCAGTACTTC
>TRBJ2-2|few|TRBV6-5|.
CASSYRTDTGGELFF
TGTGCCAGCAGTTACCGGACAGACACGGGCGGGGAGCTGTTTTTT
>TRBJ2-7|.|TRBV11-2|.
CASILEGLPFYEQYF
TGTGCCAGCATTCTCGAAGGGCTTCCTTTCTACGAGCAGTACTTC
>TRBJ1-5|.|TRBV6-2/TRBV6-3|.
CASSYFGDQPQHF
TGTGCCAGCAGTTATTTCGGGGATCAGCCCCAGCATTTT
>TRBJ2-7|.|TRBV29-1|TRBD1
CSVGEADRGTYEQYF
TGCAGCGTTGGGGAGGCGGACAGGGGCACCTACGAGCAGTACTTC
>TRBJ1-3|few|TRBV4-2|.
CASSQDTAASSGNTIYF
TGTGCCAGCAGCCAAGATACCGCCGCGTCCTCTGGAAACACCATATATTTT
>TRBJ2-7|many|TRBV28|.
CASRLTRYEQYF
TGTGCCAGCAGGCTGACTAGATACGAGCAGTACTTC
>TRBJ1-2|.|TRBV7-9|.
CASSFEIRPGPDYTF
TGTGCCAGCAGCTTTGAAATACGCCCGGGGCCGGACTACACCTTC
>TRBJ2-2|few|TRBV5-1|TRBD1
CASRPQGAGELFF
TGCGCCAGCAGGCCACAGGGGGCCGGGGAGCTGTTTTTT
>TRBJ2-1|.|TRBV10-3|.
CAISEWDSYNEQFF
TGTGCCATCAGTGAGTGGGACTCCTACAATGAGCAGTTCTTC
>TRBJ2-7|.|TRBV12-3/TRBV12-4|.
CASSETRGAYEQYF
TGTGCCAGCAGTGAAACAAGGGGAGCCTACGAGCAGTACTTC
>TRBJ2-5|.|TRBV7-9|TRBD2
CASSLGSPRGAQETQYF
TGTGCCAGCAGCTTAGGCTCTCCGCGGGGGGCCCAAGAGACCCAGTACTTC
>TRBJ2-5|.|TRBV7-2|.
CAGSSTGRVQETQYF
TGTGCCGGCAGCTCCACCGGACGGGTCCAAGAGACCCAGTACTTC
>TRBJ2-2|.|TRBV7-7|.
CASSLYRENTGELFF
TGTGCTAGCAGCTTATACAGGGAAAACACCGGGGAGCTGTTTTTT
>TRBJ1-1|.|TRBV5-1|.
CASSSPDLSTEAFF
TGCGCCAGCAGCTCGCCGGATTTGAGCACTGAAGCTTTCTTT
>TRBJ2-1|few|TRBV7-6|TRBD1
CASSLRGQGITNEQFF
TGTGCCAGCAGCTTACGGGGACAGGGAATCACCAATGAGCAGTTCTTC
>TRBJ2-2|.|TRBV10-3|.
CAIRESWELFF
TGTGCCATCAGGGAATCCTGGGAGCTGTTTTTT
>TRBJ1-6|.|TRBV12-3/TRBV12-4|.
CASTIGGLGYSPLHF
TGTGCCAGCACCATCGGGGGTCTCGGGTATTCACCCCTCCACTTT
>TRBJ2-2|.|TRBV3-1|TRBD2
CASSPPLAGGPISNTGELFF
TGTGCCAGCAGCCCCCCTCTAGCGGGAGGGCCAATTTCGAACACCGGGGAGCTGTTTTTT
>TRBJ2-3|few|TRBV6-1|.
CASIPIWGGRVDTQYF
TGTGCCAGCATACCAATTTGGGGAGGCAGGGTAGATACGCAGTATTTT
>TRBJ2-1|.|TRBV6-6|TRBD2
CASRVAGEGVNEQFF
TGTGCCAGCAGGGTAGCGGGAGAGGGGGTCAATGAGCAGTTCTTC
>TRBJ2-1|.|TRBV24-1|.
CATRVIGRRSYNEQFF
TGTGCCACCAGAGTCATAGGGAGAAGGTCCTACAATGAGCAGTTCTTC
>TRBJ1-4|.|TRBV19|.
CASSIMGQELFF
TGTGCCAGTAGTATAATGGGGCAGGAACTGTTTTTT
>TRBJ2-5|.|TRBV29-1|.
CSVRGAEETQYF
TGCAGCGTTAGGGGGGCTGAAGAGACCCAGTACTTC
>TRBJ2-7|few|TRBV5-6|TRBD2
CASSLRDYYEQYF
TGTGCCAGCAGCTTGAGGGACTACTACGAGCAGTACTTC
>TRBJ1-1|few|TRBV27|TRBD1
CAAHSGDRDDSEAFF
TGTGCCGCCCATAGCGGGGACAGGGATGATTCTGAAGCTTTCTTT
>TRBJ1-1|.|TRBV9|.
CASSPGWGMVEAFF
TGTGCCAGCAGCCCCGGCTGGGGGATGGTTGAAGCTTTCTTT
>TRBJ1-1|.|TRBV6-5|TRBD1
CASRGQVRHTEAFF
TGTGCCAGCAGGGGACAGGTTCGGCACACTGAAGCTTTCTTT
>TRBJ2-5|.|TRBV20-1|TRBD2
CSARDGLGLALETQYF
TGCAGTGCTAGAGATGGGTTGGGACTAGCGCTTGAGACCCAGTACTTC
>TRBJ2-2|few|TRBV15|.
CATSRDQGEVSGELFF
TGTGCCACCAGCAGAGACCAAGGGGAGGTTTCCGGGGAGCTGTTTTTT
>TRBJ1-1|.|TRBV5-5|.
CASSLTGGYIEAFF
TGTGCCAGCAGCTTGACCGGGGGTTATATTGAAGCTTTCTTT
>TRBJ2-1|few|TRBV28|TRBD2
CASSEAGTSVFNEQFF
TGTGCCAGCAGTGAGGCCGGGACTAGCGTTTTCAATGAGCAGTTCTTC
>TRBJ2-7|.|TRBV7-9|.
CASSSSVGHPLRMYEQYF
TGTGCCAGCAGCTCTTCAGTGGGACACCCGCTTAGGATGTACGAGCAGTACTTC
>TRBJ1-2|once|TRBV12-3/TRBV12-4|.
CASRLQGIRGYTF
TGTGCCAGCAGGCTCCAGGGCATTCGGGGCTACACCTTC
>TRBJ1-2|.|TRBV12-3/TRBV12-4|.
CASSLFINYGYTF
TGTGCCAGCAGTTTATTCATTAACTATGGCTACACCTTC